The T cell receptor (beta chain) described here comes from a study of blood T cells in healthy people across ages. Combining a sample-barcoded 5' primer with a J-beta primer mix, a second PCR ran for roughly 7 to 12 cycles. MiXCR was run by TCRdb on the 5' RACE reads, yielding one entry per CDR3 protein. This table has about 800,000 distinct CDR3 sequences, 25% appearing once. This same sample was also part of a study on T cells of mothers and their children.

What was sequenced was blood. This TCR came from a boy under 18 in good health.

Here the CDR3 reads CASSLHGSVISSGANVLTF. Written as DNA, the CDR3 is TGTGCCAGCAGTCTCCACGGGTCAGTCATTTCTTCCGGGGCCAACGTCCTGACTTTC. The V gene is TRBV6-2 or TRBV6-3, the J gene TRBJ2-6; D gene uncertain. CDR1 and CDR2 from the germline V gene are MNHEY and SVGEGT. V shed 5 bases and J shed 4 bases, with 24 bases lying between them. This CDR3 comprises 19 residues.